The 31 T cell receptor beta chains presented below share a single source sample, sequenced in a study of T cell responses to AZD1222 COVID-19 vaccine. Generated by immunoSEQ multiplex PCR, the TCRdb table keeps only in-frame clones and is missing some. The sample records approximately 200,000 clones, about 90% being singletons. Source: peripheral blood, taken on day 0 of MenACWY control vaccination. All receptors derive from an adult in good health.

V is TRBV18 and J is TRBJ1-4; the match to TRBD1 covers 7 bases. CDR3 length: 17 amino acids. V shed 3 bases and J 0 bases; nucleotides not matched to a gene: 7. In germline, CDR1 is KGHSH, CDR2 LQKENI. CDR3 coding DNA: TGTGCCAGCTCACCCCGGGGAGGGGGCGCAACTAATGAAAAACTGTTTTTT. Amino acid sequence: CASSPRGGGATNEKLFF.

This rearrangement joins TRBV6-5 to TRBJ2-7; maybe TRBD1 (5 bases). The germline CDR1 and CDR2 sequences are MNHEY and SVGAGI. This CDR3 has 15 amino acids. Trimming removed 6 bases at V and 1 base at J, with 16 bases between. The CDR3 nucleotides are TGTGCCAGCAGAATAGGGGTCTCTTCTTCCTACGAGCAGTACTTC. Its translation: CASRIGVSSSYEQYF.

The genes are TRBV27 and TRBJ2-2, with D unclear. Germline loops: CDR1 MNHEY, CDR2 SMNVEV (reference sequence). Trimming left V 3 bases short and J 4 bases short, with 6 bases between. The CDR3 sequence is 13 residues long. Here the CDR3 reads CASSFFRTGELFF. CDR3 coding DNA: TGTGCCAGCAGTTTCTTCCGCACCGGGGAGCTGTTTTTT.

The V and J genes are TRBV7-2 and TRBJ2-5, with D perhaps matching TRBD2 (5 bases). V was pared by 1 base and J by 5 bases, with 14 bases between. Germline assignment: CDR1 SGHTA and CDR2 FQGNSA. The CDR3 loop spans 15 amino acids. CDR3 region: CASSLGRLRRETQYF. CDR3 sequence (DNA): TGTGCCAGCAGCTTAGGAAGGCTCAGGAGGGAGACCCAGTACTTC.

J is TRBJ2-1 and V is TRBV27; perhaps TRBD2 as D (7 bases). Trimming left V 6 bases short and J 7 bases short, with 19 bases between. CDR3 length: 15 residues. In germline, CDR1 is MNHEY, CDR2 SMNVEV (reference sequence). In DNA form, the CDR3 reads TGTGCCAGCAGCCTCGGACTAGGAGGGGGTAATGAGCAGTTCTTC. Its translation is CASSLGLGGGNEQFF.

The chain links TRBV19 to TRBJ2-2; D is unclear. The V end lost 2 bases, the J end lost 1 base, and 5 bases lay between the germline ends. The CDR3 covers 14 residues. Per the germline V gene, CDR1 is LNHDA and CDR2 is SQIVND (reference sequence). CDR3 loop: CASSIFQNTGELFF. The DNA for the CDR3 is TGTGCCAGTAGTATATTTCAGAACACCGGGGAGCTGTTTTTT.

V gene TRBV5-1 combines with J gene TRBJ1-3; D possibly corresponds to TRBD1 (5 bases). CDR1 SGHRS and CDR2 YFSETQ come from the germline V gene. The CDR3 is 14 residues long. Trimming cost V 0 bases and J 4 bases, with 8 bases left between them. CDR3 nucleotide sequence: TGCGCCAGCAGCTTGGCCACAGGCGGAAACACCATATATTTT. Amino acid sequence: CASSLATGGNTIYF.

The J gene is TRBJ2-5, the V gene TRBV6-5; D is perhaps TRBD2 (5 bases). Germline V lookup: CDR1 MNHEY, CDR2 SVGAGI. The CDR3 has 13 amino acids. Trimming took 5 bases from V and 5 from J, leaving 12 bases between them. The CDR3 here is CASSLTGSETQYF. In nucleotides, the CDR3 is TGTGCCAGCAGTCTTACGGGGAGTGAGACCCAGTACTTC.

This clone was detected only once. The chain combines TRBV27 with TRBJ2-3; D gene ambiguous. Per the germline V gene, CDR1 is MNHEY and CDR2 is SMNVEV (reference sequence). With 5 bases removed from V and 1 base from J, the gap between germline ends came to 7 bases. CDR3 length: 13 residues. This CDR3 is CASSPLGTDTQYF. CDR3 coding DNA: TGTGCCAGCAGTCCCTTGGGCACAGATACGCAGTATTTT.

The rearrangement joins TRBV5-4 to TRBJ2-6, with D unresolved. This CDR3 contains 16 residues. The ends were cut back, 0 bases at V and 0 bases at J, with 7 bases in the middle. CDR1 SGHNT and CDR2 YYREEE come from the germline V gene (reference sequence). This CDR3 is CASSLAGGSGANVLTF. DNA for the CDR3: TGTGCCAGCAGCTTGGCCGGCGGCTCTGGGGCCAACGTCCTGACTTTC.

The chain carries TRBV5-1 and TRBJ2-5, with 12 bases identical to TRBD2. The CDR3 spans 16 residues. Germline values: CDR1 SGHRS, CDR2 YFSETQ. V lost 1 base, J lost 4 bases, and 5 bases stayed unmatched. CDR3 sequence reads: CASSLLAGGSGETQYF. DNA of the CDR3: TGCGCCAGCAGCTTGCTAGCGGGGGGGAGTGGAGAGACCCAGTACTTC.

The chain couples TRBV28 to TRBJ2-5, with 12 bases fitting TRBD1. Trimming took 4 bases from V and 4 from J; bases not matched to a gene: 13. This CDR3 is 18 amino acids long. Germline loops: CDR1 MDHEN, CDR2 SYDVKM. The CDR3 reads CASSSHSFRDRGRETQYF. As DNA, the CDR3 is TGTGCCAGCAGTTCGCACTCTTTTCGGGACAGGGGGCGAGAGACCCAGTACTTC.

J is TRBJ2-7 and V is TRBV3-1 (or the pseudogene TRBV3-2); 10 bases agree with TRBD1. After removal of 3 bases from V and 3 bases from J, the junction contained 2 bases not matched to a gene. The CDR3 runs to 14 residues. The germline gives CDR1 LGHDT, CDR2 YNNKEL (reference sequence). CDR3 sequence (DNA): TGTGCCAGCAGCCATGGGACAGGGGACTACGAGCAGTACTTC. This gives the protein CASSHGTGDYEQYF.

The chain recombines TRBV6-5 with TRBJ2-7; D perhaps matches TRBD1 (6 bases). CDR3 length: 14 amino acids. Trimming removed 6 bases from V and 7 bases from J, with 19 bases in between. Germline-derived CDR1 and CDR2 are MNHEY and SVGAGI. CDR3: CASSGQQPMGEQYF. CDR3 DNA sequence: TGTGCCAGCAGCGGACAGCAGCCCATGGGAGAGCAGTACTTC.

In DNA, the CDR3 is TGTGCCAGCAGCTTAGGGCCGGGGTCGGTTCAGCCCCAGCATTTT. Translation: CASSLGPGSVQPQHF. The rearrangement links TRBV7-2 to TRBJ1-5; D ambiguous. The CDR3 sequence is 15 residues long. V lost 1 base to trimming and J lost 6 bases, with 13 bases between them. Per germline, CDR1 SGHTA and CDR2 FQGNSA.

This chain connects TRBV28 to TRBJ1-5, with D possibly being TRBD1 (5 bases). V was cut by 2 bases and J by 4 bases, with 9 bases left in between. Germline CDR1 MDHEN, CDR2 SYDVKM. The CDR3 contains 14 residues. The CDR3 sequence: CASSLPQGNQPQHF. CDR3 nucleotide sequence: TGTGCCAGCAGTTTACCGCAGGGAAATCAGCCCCAGCATTTT.

The sample holds one count of this clone. J is TRBJ2-6 and V is TRBV5-1; D not certain. The CDR3 runs to 14 residues. From germline, CDR1 is SGHRS and CDR2 YFSETQ. The germline V and J ends were trimmed by 2 bases and 1 base, with 4 bases remaining between them. CDR3 in amino acids: CASSFSSGANVLTF. The CDR3 nucleotides are TGCGCCAGCAGCTTTTCTTCTGGGGCCAACGTCCTGACTTTC. Variable domain in full (rest from reference TRBV5-1 and TRBJ2-6): KAGVTQTPRYLIKTRGQQVTLSCSPISGHRSVSWYQQTPGQGLQFLFEYFSETQRNKGNFPGRFSGRQFSNSRSEMNVSTLELGDSALYLCASSFSSGANVLTFGAGSRLTVL.

This sequence joins TRBV24-1 and TRBJ1-2, with D possibly being TRBD1 (5 bases). From germline, CDR1 is KGHDR and CDR2 SFDVKD. The V gene lost 4 bases and the J gene lost 8 bases, with 10 bases spanning the gap. The CDR3 totals 12 residues. The CDR3 sequence is CATSDRGGGYTF. The DNA for the CDR3 is TGTGCCACCAGTGACCGGGGCGGCGGCTACACCTTC.

V usage is TRBV19 and J usage is TRBJ1-1; a possible D gene is TRBD1 (6 bases). V was trimmed by 8 bases and J by 4 bases, leaving 11 bases between them. Germline CDR1 LNHDA, CDR2 SQIVND (reference sequence). The CDR3 consists of 12 residues. DNA of the CDR3: TGTGCCAGTGGGGACACGTTCACTGAAGCTTTCTTT. Protein: CASGDTFTEAFF. The whole variable domain, remainder taken from reference TRBV19 and TRBJ1-1, is DGGITQSPKYLFRKEGQNVTLSCEQNLNHDAMYWYRQDPGQGLRLIYYSQIVNDFQKGDIAEGYSVSREKKESFPLTVTSAQKNPTAFYLCASGDTFTEAFFGQGTRLTVV.

The CDR3 loop reads CAWRHAGNTIYF. The CDR3 bases are TGTGCCTGGCGACATGCCGGAAACACCATATATTTT. The chain couples TRBV30 to TRBJ1-3; unclear D gene. V was shortened by 5 bases and J by 4 bases, with 9 bases between the two germline ends. The CDR3 consists of 12 residues. Germline V lookup: CDR1 GTSNPN, CDR2 SVGIG (reference sequence).

Concerning this clone itself: A read error may account for a junction end that differs from germline. This CDR3 reads CASSDSGGVGYGYTF. The CDR3 DNA is TGTGCCAGCAGTGACTCAGGGGGAGTGGGCTATGGCTACACCTTC. The gene calls are TRBV6-5 and TRBJ1-2; 7 nucleotides line up with TRBD1. The CDR3 is 15 amino acids. The germline V gene encodes CDR1 MNHEY and CDR2 SVGAGI.

The chain links TRBV28 to TRBJ2-7; TRBD1 matches at 8 bases. After removal of 11 bases from V and 5 bases from J, the junction contained 8 bases not matched to a gene. In germline, CDR1 is MDHEN, CDR2 SYDVKM. CDR3 length: 12 residues. CDR3 coding DNA: TGTGCCGGCGGACAGGGTCTCGACGAGCAGTACTTC. Residues: CAGGQGLDEQYF.

This chain uses TRBV7-3 with TRBJ2-2; 7 nucleotides match TRBD2. CDR1 is SGHTA, CDR2 FQGTGA, per germline. Unmatched junction bases numbered 2, after V lost 2 bases and J lost 5 bases. The CDR3 is 14 amino acids. The CDR3 nucleotides read TGTGCCAGCAGCTTAGCGGGGGTAACCGGGGAGCTGTTTTTT. Encoded protein: CASSLAGVTGELFF.

This chain uses TRBV4-2 with TRBJ1-4; a possible D gene is TRBD1 (6 bases). CDR3 length equals 16 residues. The germline CDR1 and CDR2 sequences are LGHNA and YNFKEQ. The V end was cut by 0 bases, the J end by 1 base, with 9 bases between. The CDR3 nucleotides read TGTGCCAGCAGCCAAGATGGGACACAAACTAATGAAAAACTGTTTTTT. Translating it yields CASSQDGTQTNEKLFF.

The CDR3 region is CARGDGEVYEQYF. CDR3 nucleotide sequence: TGTGCCCGAGGGGACGGGGAAGTTTACGAGCAGTACTTC. The V gene is TRBV19, the J gene TRBJ2-7; the D call may be TRBD1 or TRBD2 (5 bases each). CDR3 length: 13 residues. Germline loops: CDR1 LNHDA, CDR2 SQIVND (reference sequence). The germline V and J ends were trimmed by 11 bases and 4 bases, with 18 bases remaining between them. The full variable domain, rest sourced from reference TRBV19 and TRBJ2-7, is DGGITQSPKYLFRKEGQNVTLSCEQNLNHDAMYWYRQDPGQGLRLIYYSQIVNDFQKGDIAEGYSVSREKKESFPLTVTSAQKNPTAFYLCARGDGEVYEQYFGPGTRLTVT.

The V and J genes are TRBV19 and TRBJ2-7, with TRBD2 matching 12 bases. The CDR3 length is 14 residues. CDR1 and CDR2 from the germline V gene are LNHDA and SQIVND (reference sequence). Germline trimming cut 3 bases from V and 6 bases from J; bases unmatched to any gene: 3. The CDR3 DNA reads as TGTGCCAGTAGTATTTTACTAGCGGGAGGCGAGCAGTACTTC. Translating it yields CASSILLAGGEQYF.

CDR3: CASSLGQGANTGELFF. In nucleotides, the CDR3 is TGTGCCAGCAGCCTCGGACAAGGGGCGAACACCGGGGAGCTGTTTTTT. This chain uses TRBV9 with TRBJ2-2; tentative D call: TRBD1 (5 bases). Deletions cut 4 bases from V and 0 bases from J, with 13 bases between. The germline gives CDR1 SGDLS, CDR2 YYNGEE. There are 16 residues in the CDR3.

Worth noting for this clone: One end of the junction varies from germline; a read error may be responsible. The V call is TRBV10-2, the J call TRBJ1-5; no reliable D call. Germline values: CDR1 WSHSY, CDR2 SAAADI. This CDR3 has 14 residues. The CDR3, as DNA: TGCGCCAGCAGTGATGTGGAGGGAAGTCAGCTCCAGCATTTT. It codes for CASSDVEGSQLQHF.

A single count supports this clone. V and J are TRBV28 and TRBJ2-2, with a tentative D call TRBD1 (5 bases). Trimming cost V 3 bases and J 4 bases, with 9 bases left between them. Germline lookup yields CDR1 MDHEN and CDR2 SYDVKM. The CDR3 extends over 14 amino acids. The CDR3 is CASSFTGGTGELFF. The CDR3 nucleotides read TGTGCCAGCAGTTTTACAGGTGGCACCGGGGAGCTGTTTTTT.

This rearrangement joins TRBV2 to TRBJ2-7, with 14 positions matching TRBD2. The V segment lost 2 bases and the J segment 12 bases; nucleotides outside the gene matches: 9. The CDR3 extends over 15 amino acids. Germline V gives CDR1 SNHLY, CDR2 FYNNEI. CDR3 DNA: TGTGCCAGCAGTGAACTCAAGACTAGCGGGAGGGCCGTGTACTTC. Protein product: CASSELKTSGRAVYF.

The chain couples TRBV7-9 to TRBJ1-5; 8 nucleotides align to TRBD1. The CDR3 sequence is 15 residues long. V lost 4 bases, J lost 4 bases, and 6 bases stayed unmatched. CDR1 is SEHNR, CDR2 FQNEAQ, per germline (reference sequence). As DNA, the CDR3 is TGTGCCAGCAGCTGGGGGGACAGGTCAAATCAGCCCCAGCATTTT. Translation: CASSWGDRSNQPQHF.